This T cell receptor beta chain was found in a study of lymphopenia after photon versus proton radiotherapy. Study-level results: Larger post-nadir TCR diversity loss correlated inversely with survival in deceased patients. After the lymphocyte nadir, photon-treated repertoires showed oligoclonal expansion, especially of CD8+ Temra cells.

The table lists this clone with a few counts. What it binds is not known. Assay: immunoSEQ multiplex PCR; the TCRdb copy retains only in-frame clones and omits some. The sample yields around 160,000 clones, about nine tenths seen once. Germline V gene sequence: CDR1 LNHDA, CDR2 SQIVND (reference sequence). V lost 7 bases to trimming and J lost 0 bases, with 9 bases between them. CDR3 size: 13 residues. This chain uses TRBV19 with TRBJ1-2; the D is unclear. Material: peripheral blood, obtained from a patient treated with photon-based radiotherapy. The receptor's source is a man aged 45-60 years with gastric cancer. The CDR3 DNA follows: TGTGCCAGTATGAGGGAACCTAACTATGGCTACACCTTC. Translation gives CASMREPNYGYTF.